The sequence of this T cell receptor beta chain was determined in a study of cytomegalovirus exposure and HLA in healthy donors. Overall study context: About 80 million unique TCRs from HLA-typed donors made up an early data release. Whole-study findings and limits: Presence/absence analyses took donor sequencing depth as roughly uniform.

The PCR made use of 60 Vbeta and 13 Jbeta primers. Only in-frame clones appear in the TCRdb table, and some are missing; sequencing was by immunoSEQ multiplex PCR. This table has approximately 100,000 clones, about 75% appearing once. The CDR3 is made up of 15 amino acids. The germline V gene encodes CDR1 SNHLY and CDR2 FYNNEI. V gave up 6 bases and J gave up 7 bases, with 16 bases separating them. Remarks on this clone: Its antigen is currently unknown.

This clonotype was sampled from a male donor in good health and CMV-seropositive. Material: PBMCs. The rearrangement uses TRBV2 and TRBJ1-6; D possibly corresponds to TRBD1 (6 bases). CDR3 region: CASRGKQGANSPLHF. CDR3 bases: TGTGCCAGCAGGGGGAAACAGGGAGCGAATTCACCCCTCCACTTT.